This TCR beta chain is from a study of blood T cell repertoires in COVID-19. Overall study context: Donors in the United States, Italy and Spain gave samples during acute or convalescent COVID-19. PBMCs, B-cell-depleted T cells, or T cells were the source of the cDNA or gDNA that made up the material.

The V gene's germline CDR1 is GTSNPN and CDR2 SVGIG (reference sequence). J gave up 3 bases and V 8 bases, and 8 bases lay outside the gene matches. The CDR3 consists of 14 residues. How the authors handled the data: Counts of nucleated cells, estimated from reference gene primer amplification, were obtained. Clones were sequenced by immunoSEQ multiplex PCR, and TCRdb holds only the in-frame ones, with some missing. V and J calls and clone size are those listed in that table; D and trimming were worked out from the DNA. The sample records about 140,000 clones, more than 85% being singletons. This receptor was obtained from a human donor in a cohort sampled during active COVID-19. What was sequenced was peripheral blood. The chain carries TRBV30 and TRBJ2-7, with 12 bases that match TRBD2. CDR3 DNA sequence: TGTGCCGGGGCTAGCGGGAGGGTAGGCTACGAGCAGTACTTC. Protein: CAGASGRVGYEQYF.